This record concerns one T cell receptor beta chain sequence. Its matching antigen is unknown. At the time of sampling, donors were nominally healthy, though unrecorded immune exposures were likely. This entry belongs to a study of cytomegalovirus exposure and HLA in healthy donors. Study-wide results and limits: In an earlier analysis, about 87% or about 30%: the productive usage of most TCR beta V segments.

Both 60 Vbeta primers and 13 Jbeta primers went into the PCR. This table comes from immunoSEQ multiplex PCR, and its TCRdb copy is limited to in-frame clones, with some not included. In the table there are more than 95,000 clones, 74% of which are singletons. This CDR3 region has 15 residues. Trimming removed 3 bases from V and 6 bases from J; junction bases left unmatched: 8. The germline gives CDR1 SGHRS, CDR2 YFSETQ. The clonotype was recovered from a man between 35 and 55 years old in good health and CMV-seropositive. Material: PBMCs. This chain joins TRBV5-1 and TRBJ1-5; 8 bases fit TRBD1. The CDR3 loop is CASSSDGQGLQPQHF. The CDR3 DNA reads as TGCGCCAGCAGCTCGGATGGACAGGGACTTCAGCCCCAGCATTTT.